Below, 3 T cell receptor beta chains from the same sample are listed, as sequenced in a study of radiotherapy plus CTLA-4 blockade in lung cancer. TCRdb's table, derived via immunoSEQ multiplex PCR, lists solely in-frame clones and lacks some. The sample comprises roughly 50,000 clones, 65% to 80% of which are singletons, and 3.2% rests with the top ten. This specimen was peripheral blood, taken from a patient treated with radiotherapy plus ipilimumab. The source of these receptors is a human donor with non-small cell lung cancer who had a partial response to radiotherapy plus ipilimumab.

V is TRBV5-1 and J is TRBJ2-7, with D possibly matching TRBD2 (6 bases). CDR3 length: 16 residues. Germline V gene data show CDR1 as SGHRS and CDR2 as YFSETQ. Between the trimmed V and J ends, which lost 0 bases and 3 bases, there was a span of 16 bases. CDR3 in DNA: TGCGCCAGCAGCTTGGCCGGCGAACTAGCTAGCTACGAGCAGTACTTC. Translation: CASSLAGELASYEQYF. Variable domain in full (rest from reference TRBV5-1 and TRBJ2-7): KAGVTQTPRYLIKTRGQQVTLSCSPISGHRSVSWYQQTPGQGLQFLFEYFSETQRNKGNFPGRFSGRQFSNSRSEMNVSTLELGDSALYLCASSLAGELASYEQYFGPGTRLTVT.

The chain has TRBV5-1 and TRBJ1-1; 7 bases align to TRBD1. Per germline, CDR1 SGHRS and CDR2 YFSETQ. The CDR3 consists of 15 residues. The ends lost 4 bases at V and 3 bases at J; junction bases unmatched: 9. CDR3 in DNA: TGCGCCAGCAGCATTCGACAGGGAAGTGACACTGAAGCTTTCTTT. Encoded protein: CASSIRQGSDTEAFF.

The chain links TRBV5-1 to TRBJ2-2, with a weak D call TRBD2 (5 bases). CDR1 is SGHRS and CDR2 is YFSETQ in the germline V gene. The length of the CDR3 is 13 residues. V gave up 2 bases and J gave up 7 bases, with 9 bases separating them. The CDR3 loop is CASSFGVNGELFF. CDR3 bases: TGCGCCAGCAGCTTCGGGGTAAACGGGGAGCTGTTTTTT.